The clone carrying this TCR beta chain turned up a few times. The antigen is undetermined. This sample is drawn from a study of T-cell reconstitution after alpha-beta-depleted transplantation in children. Points from the study as a whole: The study traced high day-60 TCRbeta diversity in some patients to surviving recipient T cells and thymic progenitors. As was reported, about two months after transplant, alpha-beta T cells came from several hundred expanded graft clones. Among T cells one year after transplant, newly produced cells accounted for most counts and diversity.

The germline V gene has CDR1 SGHDT and CDR2 YYEEEE. This CDR3 is 15 amino acids long. The V gene lost 1 base and the J gene lost 0 bases, with 10 bases spanning the gap. Unique molecular identifiers tagged the TCRbeta library. TCRdb used MiXCR to reprocess the PCR reads, holding one entry per CDR3 protein. Seen here are about 980,000 distinct CDR3 sequences, roughly 29% observed once, and the top ten hold more than 25%. This clonotype was sampled from a boy younger than two who had a stem cell transplant for SCID, so the T cells may come from the graft donor. This specimen consisted of PBMCs, mostly from graft donor cells, obtained 360 days after TCRalphabeta/CD19-depleted stem cell transplant. This chain connects TRBV5-6 to TRBJ2-5, with a weak D call TRBD1 (6 bases). CDR3 sequence: CASSLFTGYQETQYF. The CDR3 region has the DNA TGTGCCAGCAGCTTGTTTACAGGGTACCAAGAGACCCAGTACTTC.